Below, 28 T cell receptor beta chains from the same sample are listed, as sequenced in a study of vaccination and CD4 T cells after COVID-19. Which antigens these TCRs recognize remains unknown. Regarding treatment: roughly 10-day PBMC culture with coronavirus spike peptide pools or control peptides (ViraFEST assay). Gathered ahead of the COVID-19 pandemic (2011-2018) were the CD4+ T cells of the unexposed donor. Sequencing of cultured CD4+ T cell DNA used the Oncomine TCR Beta short-read assay. TCRdb used MiXCR to reprocess the PCR reads, holding one entry per CDR3 protein. The data show 7,000 or so distinct CDR3 sequences, around 46% seen once. Sequenced material: CD4+ T cells from blood, cultured in vitro. The receptors stem from a human donor in good health.

The CDR3 DNA follows: TGTGCCAGCTCACCGTCGACACATGGCCTTTCCTACGAGCAGTACTTC. Its protein is CASSPSTHGLSYEQYF. The V and J genes are TRBV18 and TRBJ2-7; D gene uncertain. Germline CDR1 is KGHSH and CDR2 is LQKENI. V was shortened by 3 bases and J by 1 base, with 16 bases between the two germline ends. The CDR3 is made up of 16 amino acids.

V gene TRBV19 combines with J gene TRBJ1-3; D unclear. The CDR3 is 14 amino acids. Germline V gene data show CDR1 as LNHDA and CDR2 as SQIVND (reference sequence). V gave up 1 base and J gave up 0 bases, with 4 bases separating them. For the CDR3, the DNA is TGTGCCAGTAGTATAGGTAGCTCTGGAAACACCATATATTTT. It codes for CASSIGSSGNTIYF. The full variable domain, with the rest looked up from reference TRBV19 and TRBJ1-3, is DGGITQSPKYLFRKEGQNVTLSCEQNLNHDAMYWYRQDPGQGLRLIYYSQIVNDFQKGDIAEGYSVSREKKESFPLTVTSAQKNPTAFYLCASSIGSSGNTIYFGEGSWLTVV.

This clonotype was observed a few times. The chain uses TRBV7-7 and TRBJ2-7, with a tentative D call TRBD2 (5 bases). Germline V gives CDR1 SSHAT, CDR2 FNYEAQ (reference sequence). The CDR3 runs to 15 residues. V lost 5 bases and J 6 bases, leaving 20 bases between the germline ends. The CDR3 is CASSPTGMGLGEQYF. In DNA form, the CDR3 reads TGTGCCAGCAGCCCCACCGGGATGGGCTTGGGCGAGCAGTACTTC.

V gene TRBV6-5 combines with J gene TRBJ1-6; D not certain. The CDR3 length is 15 residues. Germline V lookup: CDR1 MNHEY, CDR2 SVGAGI. Trimming cost V 0 bases and J 7 bases, with 10 bases left between them. The CDR3, as DNA: TGTGCCAGCAGTTACTCGATAGGCCGGAATTCACCCCTCCACTTT. The encoded protein is CASSYSIGRNSPLHF.

The chain couples TRBV7-9 to TRBJ2-7; TRBD2 aligns across 8 bases. The CDR3 sequence is 15 residues long. In germline, CDR1 is SEHNR, CDR2 FQNEAQ (reference sequence). V dropped 3 bases and J dropped 9; count of bases not matched to a gene: 13. The CDR3 region has the DNA TGTGCCAGCAGCTTCCCACGGGGCGGGAGCGGGGGGCAGTACTTC. It is translated as CASSFPRGGSGGQYF.

This chain joins TRBV7-2 and TRBJ1-6, with unresolved D. The V and J ends lost 3 bases and 15 bases respectively, with 9 bases between them. From germline, CDR1 is SGHTA and CDR2 FQGNSA. This CDR3 region has 11 residues. For the CDR3, the DNA is TGTGCCAGCAGCTTTGGGGATCACCTCCACTTT. It codes for CASSFGDHLHF.

V is TRBV10-3 and J is TRBJ2-7, with a possible D match to TRBD2 (6 bases). This CDR3 region has 12 residues. Germline V gives CDR1 ENHRY, CDR2 SYGVKD. V lost 2 bases and J 4 bases, leaving 6 bases between the germline ends. The CDR3 protein is CAISEGGYEQYF. The CDR3 DNA reads TGTGCCATCAGTGAGGGAGGGTACGAGCAGTACTTC.

This clonotype was observed a handful of times. The chain employs TRBV6-1 and TRBJ2-1, with 8 bases aligning to TRBD2. The CDR3 runs 15 residues. V lost 6 bases and J lost 6; bases outside the gene matches: 10. Germline V gives CDR1 MNHNS, CDR2 SASEGT. This chain's CDR3 is CASRLLADRPNEQFF. The CDR3 coding sequence is TGTGCCAGCAGGCTACTAGCGGACCGACCCAATGAGCAGTTCTTC.

The CDR3 region has the DNA TGTGCCAGTAGTCTCCAGGGGACGCTCCTAACTGGGGCCAACGTCCTGACTTTC. Translated, it gives CASSLQGTLLTGANVLTF. The chain has TRBV19 and TRBJ2-6; the D gene is possibly TRBD1 (6 bases). The V gene lost 5 bases and the J gene lost 2 bases, with 19 bases spanning the gap. Germline assignment: CDR1 LNHDA and CDR2 SQIVND (reference sequence). The CDR3 length is 18 residues.

The chain couples TRBV14 to TRBJ1-1; the match to TRBD1 covers 8 bases. This CDR3 has 13 amino acids. Trimming at V came to 3 bases and at J to 5 bases, leaving 2 bases not matched to a gene. Germline V gene sequence: CDR1 SGHDN, CDR2 FVKESK. The DNA of the CDR3 is TGTGCCAGCAGCCAGTACAGGGGGACTGAAGCTTTCTTT. This codes for CASSQYRGTEAFF.

CDR3 region: CASSRTSGGTLETQYF. The CDR3 DNA is TGTGCCAGCAGCCGAACTAGCGGGGGGACTTTGGAGACCCAGTACTTC. This chain connects TRBV7-2 to TRBJ2-5; 12 bases match TRBD2. Looked up from germline, CDR1 is SGHTA and CDR2 is FQGNSA. This CDR3 spans 16 amino acids. V gave up 5 bases and J gave up 5 bases; unmatched junction bases: 9. Combining the CDR3 with reference TRBV7-2 and TRBJ2-5 gives the whole variable domain GAGVSQSPSNKVTEKGKDVELRCDPISGHTALYWYRQSLGQGLEFLIYFQGNSAPDKSGLPSDRFSAERTGGSVSTLTIQRTQQEDSAVYLCASSRTSGGTLETQYFGPGTRLLVL.

This clonotype was picked up a small number of times. The V and J genes are TRBV6-1 and TRBJ1-5, with TRBD1 as a possible D gene (6 bases). The CDR3 runs 15 residues. In germline, CDR1 is MNHNS, CDR2 SASEGT. V was trimmed by 9 bases and J by 0 bases, leaving 15 bases between them. The CDR3 loop is CASREWTASNQPQHF. In nucleotides, the CDR3 is TGTGCCAGTAGAGAGTGGACAGCTAGCAATCAGCCCCAGCATTTT.

The sample holds a few counts of this clonotype. V usage is TRBV10-3 and J usage is TRBJ2-7, with TRBD1 as a possible D gene (5 bases). The V gene's germline CDR1 is ENHRY and CDR2 SYGVKD. Trimming left V 3 bases short and J 10 bases short, with 16 bases between. The CDR3 covers 13 residues. The chain's CDR3 is CAISEDKRGHQYF. DNA of the CDR3: TGTGCCATCAGTGAAGATAAAAGAGGACACCAGTACTTC.

This clonotype was found once. The rearrangement links TRBV10-1 to TRBJ1-2; 7 positions agree with TRBD1. This CDR3 region has 13 residues. Germline CDR1 is WNHNN and CDR2 is SYGVQD (reference sequence). V dropped 3 bases and J dropped 4; count of bases not matched to a gene: 2. CDR3 residues: CASSEAGGYGYTF. The CDR3 DNA is TGCGCCAGCAGTGAAGCAGGGGGCTATGGCTACACCTTC.

The rearrangement uses TRBV27 and TRBJ2-2; D gene uncertain. Trimming shortened V by 5 bases and J by 3 bases, and 13 bases separated the two germline ends. The CDR3 has 15 residues. Germline values: CDR1 MNHEY, CDR2 SMNVEV (reference sequence). CDR3 in DNA: TGTGCCAGCAGTCCGCGGCCCTCAGACACCGGGGAGCTGTTTTTT. This translates into CASSPRPSDTGELFF.

The chain combines TRBV7-6 with TRBJ2-3; 9 bases are shared with TRBD2. The CDR3 totals 17 residues. Germline trimming cut 1 base from V and 5 bases from J; bases unmatched to any gene: 10. The germline gives CDR1 SGHVS, CDR2 FNYEAQ. The CDR3 DNA follows: TGTGCCAGCAGCTTAGGTTCGGGCGGGGGGGCCGTAGATACGCAGTATTTT. It codes for CASSLGSGGGAVDTQYF.

Only a few counts were recorded for this clonotype. The rearrangement joins TRBV27 to TRBJ2-1, with 8 nucleotides matching TRBD2. After removal of 0 bases from V and 4 bases from J, the junction contained 5 bases not matched to a gene. The CDR3 length is 16 residues. CDR1 is MNHEY and CDR2 is SMNVEV in the germline V gene (reference sequence). CDR3 loop: CASSLSYQRGYNEQFF. The CDR3 DNA is TGTGCCAGCAGTTTATCTTACCAGCGGGGGTACAATGAGCAGTTCTTC.

The chain combines TRBV7-6 with TRBJ1-2; 12 bases line up with TRBD1. V trimming: 5 bases; J trimming: 8 bases; junction bases outside the gene matches: 12. This CDR3 spans 16 amino acids. The germline V gene encodes CDR1 SGHVS and CDR2 FNYEAQ. The CDR3 region is CASSPLARGTGGGYTF. CDR3 DNA: TGTGCCAGCAGCCCCCTGGCTAGGGGGACAGGGGGCGGCTACACCTTC.

The chain carries TRBV27 and TRBJ2-1, with D tentatively TRBD2 (6 bases). The V gene's germline CDR1 is MNHEY and CDR2 SMNVEV (reference sequence). The CDR3 length is 13 residues. The V end lost 5 bases, the J end lost 10 bases, and 15 bases lay between the germline ends. CDR3 DNA: TGTGCCAGCAGTCTACGGAGGGAGCGGGAGCAGTTCTTC. It encodes CASSLRREREQFF.

This clonotype was seen a handful of times. The V and J genes are TRBV7-6 and TRBJ2-5; D ambiguous. The CDR3 consists of 16 residues. The germline V and J ends were trimmed by 4 bases and 1 base, with 16 bases remaining between them. The germline CDR1 and CDR2 sequences are SGHVS and FNYEAQ. The DNA for the CDR3 is TGTGCCAGCAGCTCCCCCGCAAAAGCTTTCCAAGAGACCCAGTACTTC. Protein sequence: CASSSPAKAFQETQYF.

The chain links TRBV6-5 to TRBJ1-2; a possible D gene is TRBD1 (6 bases). The CDR3 length is 13 residues. Per the germline V gene, CDR1 is MNHEY and CDR2 is SVGAGI. V dropped 4 bases and J dropped 8 bases, with 14 bases sitting between them. CDR3 bases: TGTGCCAGCAGTTCAAGCGGGACAAACGGCTACACCTTC. This translates into CASSSSGTNGYTF.

V is TRBV5-1 and J is TRBJ2-1; 10 nucleotides match TRBD2. CDR1 is SGHRS and CDR2 is YFSETQ in the germline V gene. The CDR3 sequence is 16 residues long. The trim removed 2 bases at V and 10 bases at J, leaving 12 bases unmatched. The CDR3 region has the DNA TGCGCCAGCAGCTTCACGGGACTAGCGCCATTCTACGAGCAGTTCTTC. As protein: CASSFTGLAPFYEQFF.

This clonotype was recorded a few times. V is TRBV27 and J is TRBJ2-3; D might be TRBD1 (5 bases). This CDR3 spans 19 amino acids. Germline V gene lookup returns CDR1 MNHEY and CDR2 SMNVEV (reference sequence). V lost 6 bases, J lost 2 bases, and 27 bases lay in between. The CDR3 loop is CASSQPPDRAGSLTDTQYF. The CDR3 nucleotides read TGTGCCAGCAGCCAACCCCCTGATCGGGCAGGGTCGCTCACAGATACGCAGTATTTT.

The chain joins TRBV19 to TRBJ2-1; 7 bases fit TRBD2. The CDR3 extends over 13 amino acids. The germline V gene encodes CDR1 LNHDA and CDR2 SQIVND (reference sequence). After removal of 3 bases from V and 9 bases from J, the junction contained 5 bases not matched to a gene. The CDR3 DNA is TGTGCCAGTAGTATGGATAGCGGGCGTGAGCAGTTCTTC. Its protein is CASSMDSGREQFF.

The J gene is TRBJ1-1, the V gene TRBV7-8; D unresolved. V gave up 5 bases and J gave up 3 bases, with 4 bases separating them. Germline CDR1 is SGHVS and CDR2 is FQNEAQ. The length of the CDR3 is 11 residues. CDR3 amino acids: CASSQDTEAFF. CDR3 nucleotides: TGTGCCAGCAGCCAGGACACTGAAGCTTTCTTT.

The chain carries TRBV7-6 and TRBJ1-2; no definite D call. The length of the CDR3 is 13 residues. Germline lookup yields CDR1 SGHVS and CDR2 FNYEAQ. The V end lost 5 bases, the J end lost 2 bases, and 9 bases lay between the germline ends. The CDR3 is CASSPTRNYGYTF. The CDR3 DNA reads as TGTGCCAGCAGCCCAACACGGAACTATGGCTACACCTTC.

There are a few counts of this clonotype. The rearrangement uses TRBV20-1 and TRBJ2-4; D is perhaps TRBD1 (6 bases). Trimming cost V 0 bases and J 0 bases, with 6 bases left between them. The CDR3 is made up of 14 amino acids. Germline values: CDR1 DFQATT, CDR2 SNEGSKA (reference sequence). CDR3 bases: TGCAGTGCTAGAGAGGACAGAGCCAAAAACATTCAGTACTTC. The encoded protein is CSAREDRAKNIQYF.

The sample holds a few counts of this clonotype. The V call is TRBV20-1, the J call TRBJ2-5; TRBD2 is a possible D gene (5 bases). With 0 bases removed from V and 0 bases from J, the gap between germline ends came to 8 bases. Germline V gives CDR1 DFQATT, CDR2 SNEGSKA (reference sequence). The CDR3 spans 14 residues. The CDR3 nucleotides read TGCAGTGCTAGAGATGGAGGCGACCAAGAGACCCAGTACTTC. Its translation is CSARDGGDQETQYF.